The TCR beta chain described here comes from a study of shared clonotypes between healthy human individuals. About the study: CD4 naive and CD4 memory each took three plates per donor, while CD8 naive took two and CD8 memory one.

To note about this clone: The antigen is unknown.

The data were produced by immunoSEQ multiplex PCR, yet TCRdb's version contains in-frame clones alone and is incomplete. The table lists around 700,000 clones, over 65% of them singletons. Germline lookup yields CDR1 MDHEN and CDR2 SYDVKM. The length of the CDR3 is 15 residues. V shed 6 bases and J shed 1 base, with 15 bases lying between them. Notes on the study in general: Among four donors, roughly 5% of naive CD4 clonotypes were found in common.

The rearrangement links TRBV28 to TRBJ2-5; D perhaps matches TRBD1 (6 bases). The source of this sequence is a woman aged 25 to 39 in good health. The specimen was memory CD4+ T cells sorted from blood. Stated subset: CD45RA-negative fraction. CDR3 sequence: CASRPRGKLQETQYF. The CDR3 coding sequence is TGTGCCAGCAGGCCGAGGGGGAAACTCCAAGAGACCCAGTACTTC.